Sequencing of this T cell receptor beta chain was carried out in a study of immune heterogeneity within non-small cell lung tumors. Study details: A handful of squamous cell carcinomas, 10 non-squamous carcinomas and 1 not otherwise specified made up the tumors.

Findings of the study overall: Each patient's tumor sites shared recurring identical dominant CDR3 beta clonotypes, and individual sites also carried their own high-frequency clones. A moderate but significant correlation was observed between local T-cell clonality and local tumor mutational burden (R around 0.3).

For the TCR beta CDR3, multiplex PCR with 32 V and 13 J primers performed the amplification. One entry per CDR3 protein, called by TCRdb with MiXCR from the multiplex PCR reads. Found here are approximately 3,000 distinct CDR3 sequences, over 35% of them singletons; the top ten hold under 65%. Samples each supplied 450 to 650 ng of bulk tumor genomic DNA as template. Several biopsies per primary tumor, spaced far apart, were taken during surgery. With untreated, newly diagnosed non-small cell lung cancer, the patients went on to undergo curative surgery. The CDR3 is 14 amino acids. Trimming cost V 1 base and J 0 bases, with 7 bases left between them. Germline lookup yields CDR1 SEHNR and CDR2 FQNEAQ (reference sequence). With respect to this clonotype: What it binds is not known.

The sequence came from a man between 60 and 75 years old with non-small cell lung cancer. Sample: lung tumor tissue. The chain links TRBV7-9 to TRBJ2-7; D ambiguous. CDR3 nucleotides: TGTGCCAGCAGCTTAGGAACGGTCTCCTACGAGCAGTACTTC. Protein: CASSLGTVSYEQYF.